A selection of T cell receptor beta chains follows, all from one sample in a study of spatial heterogeneity in lung cancer. TCRdb reanalysed the 5' RACE reads using MiXCR and keeps one entry per CDR3 protein. The sample records 100,000 to 110,000 distinct CDR3 sequences, about 4.4% being singletons. Sequences were derived from lung tumor tissue, sampled at surgery. These TCRs come from a male donor with early-stage non-small cell lung cancer. CDR3s include the opening cysteine and the closing phenylalanine or tryptophan. The order of the fields is D gene, clone size, J gene, V gene, CDR3 DNA, CDR3 protein. D genes are given only for firm matches. Where a row states a size, it is once, few, many or the class of an expanded clone; other rows omit it.

TRBD1 many TRBJ1-1 TRBV5-1 TGCGCCAGCAGCGCCGGACAGGGAGCCGTCGGTGAAGCTTTCTTT CASSAGQGAVGEAFF
NA many TRBJ2-5 TRBV10-1 TGCGCCAGCAGTCCCCGTCGGGGGCGAGACCAAGAGACCCAGTACTTC CASSPRRGRDQETQYF
NA many TRBJ2-2 TRBV5-1 TGCGCCAGCAGCCCATACCAAGCGGGGCTGTTTTTT CASSPYQAGLFF
NA few TRBJ2-7 TRBV28 TGTGCCAGCAGTGGGAGGGACAGGAGCTCCTACGAGCAGTACTTC CASSGRDRSSYEQYF
TRBD1 many TRBJ2-3 TRBV12-3/TRBV12-4 TGTGCCAGCAGTCAACGGACAGGGGCGGGCACAGATACGCAGTATTTT CASSQRTGAGTDTQYF
TRBD1 many TRBJ2-4 TRBV12-3/TRBV12-4 TGTGCCAGCAGTTTGGAACAGGGGTCGAAAAACATTCAGTACTTC CASSLEQGSKNIQYF
TRBD1 NA TRBJ2-1 TRBV12-3/TRBV12-4 TGTGCCAGCAGTTACTCCGGGACAGGGCACGGTGAGCAGTTCTTC CASSYSGTGHGEQFF
TRBD2 NA TRBJ2-2 TRBV28 TGTGCCAGCAGTTCCTCATCTAGCGGCAGCCTCACCGGGGAGCTGTTTTTT CASSSSSSGSLTGELFF
NA many TRBJ1-1 TRBV29-1 TGCAGCGGAATAGGGTGGCGCTCCGGGAACACTGAAGCTTTCTTT CSGIGWRSGNTEAFF
TRBD1 many TRBJ2-7 TRBV6-5 TGTGCCAGCAGTTCCCACGTGGGACAGAGTATCTACGAGCAGTACTTC CASSSHVGQSIYEQYF
TRBD1 few TRBJ1-3 TRBV6-1 TGTGCCAGCAGTACAGGGGCCTCTGGAAACACCATATATTTT CASSTGASGNTIYF
NA many TRBJ2-7 TRBV5-1 TGCGCCAGCAGCACGGGACCCTCCTACGAGCAGTACTTC CASSTGPSYEQYF
NA many TRBJ1-3 TRBV5-1 TGCGCCAGCAGCTTGGGGTTCAGCTCTGGAAACACCATATATTTT CASSLGFSSGNTIYF
NA few TRBJ2-5 TRBV6-5 TGTGCCAGCAGTTACATTGGCTTAGCGACGCAAGAGACCCAGTACTTC CASSYIGLATQETQYF
NA many TRBJ2-4 TRBV25-1 TGTGCCAGCAGTAAAAGTGATTTAGCCAAAAACATTCAGTACTTC CASSKSDLAKNIQYF
NA many TRBJ2-1 TRBV28 TGTGCCAGCAGTTTTTCGGGGAATCCCTACAATGAGCAGTTCTTC CASSFSGNPYNEQFF
TRBD2 many TRBJ2-2 TRBV20-1 TGCAGTGCTAGAGCTACTAGCGGGAGTGTAGGGACCGGGGAGCTGTTTTTT CSARATSGSVGTGELFF
TRBD1 few TRBJ1-2 TRBV4-2 TGTGCCAGCAGCCAAGAGGGACAGGGAGTGGATGGCTACACCTTC CASSQEGQGVDGYTF
NA many TRBJ2-5 TRBV28 TGTGCCAGCAGTTTAGAGGGCAGGGACCTGCAAGAGACCCAGTACTTC CASSLEGRDLQETQYF
NA many TRBJ2-3 TRBV20-1 TGCAGTGCTAGGCAGGGGAGAGGAACAGATACGCAGTATTTT CSARQGRGTDTQYF
TRBD2 many TRBJ2-3 TRBV5-1 TGCGCCAGCAGCGCTGAGACCCTAGCGGGAACTAGCACAGATACGCAGTATTTT CASSAETLAGTSTDTQYF
TRBD2 few TRBJ2-5 TRBV7-9 TGTGCCAGCAGCCCCGGGACTAGTTTCCAAGAGACCCAGTACTTC CASSPGTSFQETQYF
TRBD1 many TRBJ1-1 TRBV28 TGTGCCAGCAGTTTTAGGGGGCTCACTGAAGCTTTCTTT CASSFRGLTEAFF